The 25 T cell receptor beta chains in this list originate from one sample, sequenced in a study of shared clonotypes between healthy human individuals. Using immunoSEQ multiplex PCR, the repertoire was profiled, and TCRdb retains in-frame clones only, with some absent. The sample consists of some 2,400,000 clones, approximately 96% of them appearing once. The sequenced sample was naive CD4+ T cells sorted from blood. The subset is: CD45RA+ positively selected. These receptor sequences come from a man between 18 and 35 years old in good health.

CDR3 sequence reads: CASKEAPSTDTQYF. The CDR3 region has the DNA TGTGCCAGCAAGGAGGCCCCTAGCACAGATACGCAGTATTTT. This chain connects TRBV6-1 to TRBJ2-3; D might be TRBD2 (5 bases). The CDR3 is made up of 14 amino acids. V lost 7 bases to trimming and J lost 0 bases, with 11 bases between them. CDR1 is MNHNS, CDR2 SASEGT, per germline.

This clone showed up just once. The V and J genes are TRBV7-2 and TRBJ2-7, with unresolved D. The germline V and J ends were trimmed by 1 base and 0 bases, with 13 bases remaining between them. Germline CDR1 is SGHTA and CDR2 is FQGNSA. The CDR3 contains 16 residues. The CDR3 here is CASSLGPQFSSYEQYF. In DNA, the CDR3 is TGTGCCAGCAGCTTAGGGCCGCAGTTTAGCTCCTACGAGCAGTACTTC.

As for this clone: Other DNA sequences from this sample encode an identical CDR3 as well. The V and J genes are TRBV5-1 and TRBJ1-1; 8 nucleotides line up with TRBD1. This CDR3 is built from 14 residues. The germline gives CDR1 SGHRS, CDR2 YFSETQ. J was trimmed by 1 base and V by 4 bases; bases with no gene match: 3. CDR3 loop: CASSTGTGNTEAFF. In nucleotides, the CDR3 is TGCGCCAGCAGCACCGGGACAGGGAACACTGAAGCTTTCTTT.

The chain carries TRBV6-1 and TRBJ1-2, with 9 bases aligning to TRBD1. The CDR3 runs to 14 residues. Germline-derived CDR1 and CDR2 are MNHNS and SASEGT. The ends lost 8 bases at V and 3 bases at J; junction bases unmatched: 7. The DNA of the CDR3 is TGTGCCAGCGAACAGGGGGCGGATGACTATGGCTACACCTTC. Its protein product is CASEQGADDYGYTF.

The rearrangement links TRBV7-9 to TRBJ1-1, with 10 bases identical to TRBD1. Germline V gene sequence: CDR1 SEHNR, CDR2 FQNEAQ (reference sequence). This CDR3 contains 18 residues. Unmatched junction bases numbered 18, after V lost 5 bases and J lost 6 bases. The CDR3, as DNA: TGTGCCAGCAGCCTCAAACCAATTCCGGGACAGGGGATCTCTGAAGCTTTCTTT. Translated: CASSLKPIPGQGISEAFF. Together with reference TRBV7-9 and TRBJ1-1, the CDR3 gives the full variable domain: DTGVSQNPRHKITKRGQNVTFRCDPISEHNRLYWYRQTLGQGPEFLTYFQNEAQLEKSRLLSDRFSAERPKGSFSTLEIQRTEQGDSAMYLCASSLKPIPGQGISEAFFGQGTRLTVV.

The chain's CDR3 is CASTQRITGELFF. CDR3 nucleotides: TGTGCCAGCACCCAGCGAATCACCGGGGAGCTGTTTTTT. The chain has TRBV28 and TRBJ2-2; D unclear. Germline V gene lookup returns CDR1 MDHEN and CDR2 SYDVKM. V gave up 7 bases and J gave up 4 bases, with 10 bases separating them. The CDR3 sequence is 13 residues long.

The chain uses TRBV5-4 and TRBJ1-1; 9 bases agree with TRBD1. The V and J ends lost 3 bases and 10 bases, in that order; junction bases with no gene match: 10. Germline V gives CDR1 SGHNT, CDR2 YYREEE (reference sequence). CDR3 size: 14 residues. DNA of the CDR3: TGTGCCAGCAGCTCCTCCGGGACAGGGATGCGAGCTTTCTTT. This codes for CASSSSGTGMRAFF.

The chain is built from TRBV29-1 and TRBJ1-2; D is unclear. V lost 4 bases and J lost 2, with 11 bases in between. The germline CDR1 and CDR2 sequences are SQVTM and ANQGSEA. CDR3 length: 13 amino acids. The CDR3 bases are TGCAGCGTTGCCTCGGACGGAAACTATGGCTACACCTTC. Protein sequence: CSVASDGNYGYTF.

The V and J genes are TRBV5-1 and TRBJ2-7; the match to TRBD1 covers 7 bases. The CDR3 totals 16 residues. Germline lookup yields CDR1 SGHRS and CDR2 YFSETQ. V gave up 0 bases and J gave up 0 bases; unmatched junction bases: 6. The CDR3 nucleotides are TGCGCCAGCAGCTTGGCCGGGACAGAAAGCTCCTACGAGCAGTACTTC. It codes for CASSLAGTESSYEQYF.

This chain connects TRBV4-3 to TRBJ1-1; tentative D call: TRBD1 (5 bases). Looked up from germline, CDR1 is LGHNA and CDR2 is YSLEER. This CDR3 has 15 amino acids. V was shortened by 0 bases and J by 4 bases, with 12 bases between the two germline ends. CDR3 region: CASSQERAGTTEAFF. In DNA, the CDR3 is TGCGCCAGCAGCCAAGAGAGGGCGGGGACCACTGAAGCTTTCTTT.

This chain uses TRBV6-6 with TRBJ2-7, with TRBD1 matching over 8 bases. This CDR3 is 14 amino acids long. Germline V gene sequence: CDR1 MNHNY, CDR2 SVGAGI (reference sequence). V dropped 4 bases and J dropped 5; count of bases not matched to a gene: 7. The CDR3 reads CASSLRQGRHEQYF. CDR3 DNA sequence: TGTGCCAGCAGTTTACGACAGGGGCGGCACGAGCAGTACTTC.

V usage is TRBV5-6 and J usage is TRBJ1-2; D is unresolved. V was clipped by 1 base and J by 7 bases, with 11 bases between them. Germline V lookup: CDR1 SGHDT, CDR2 YYEEEE. The CDR3 sequence is 13 residues long. The CDR3 is CASSLWLAPGYTF. CDR3 DNA: TGTGCCAGCAGCTTGTGGTTGGCGCCTGGCTACACCTTC.

Regarding this clone: The junction departs from the called germline gene at one end, perhaps through a read error. The chain uses TRBV28 and TRBJ1-2; 7 nucleotides match TRBD1. The V gene's germline CDR1 is MDHEN and CDR2 SYDVKM. The CDR3 length is 13 residues. The CDR3 bases are TGTGCCAGCAGCCCTCCCGGGACAGTTAGTTCCCCCTTC. It codes for CASSPPGTVSSPF.

The V gene is TRBV4-3, the J gene TRBJ2-3; perhaps TRBD2 as D (6 bases). Trimming took off 2 bases at V and 6 bases at J, with 12 bases between the two ends. The CDR3 spans 14 residues. Germline V gene lookup returns CDR1 LGHNA and CDR2 YSLEER. The CDR3 spells CASSQLTSTDTQYF. CDR3 coding DNA: TGCGCCAGCAGCCAATTGACTAGTACGGATACGCAGTATTTT.

This clone occurred once. The chain combines TRBV27 with TRBJ1-2, with 9 nucleotides matching TRBD1. Germline V CDR1 and CDR2: MNHEY, SMNVEV (reference sequence). The ends lost 6 bases at V and 1 base at J; junction bases unmatched: 6. This CDR3 comprises 15 residues. The CDR3 DNA sequence: TGTGCCAGCAGACCCAAGACAGGGGGTAACTATGGCTACACCTTC. Translation gives CASRPKTGGNYGYTF.

The gene calls are TRBV5-5 and TRBJ2-5; tentative D call: TRBD2 (7 bases). Germline V CDR1 and CDR2: SGHKS, YYEKEE (reference sequence). V was shortened by 0 bases and J by 4 bases, with 13 bases between the two germline ends. The CDR3 has 15 amino acids. Written as DNA, the CDR3 is TGTGCCAGCAGCTTGGGAGCAGGGGAGGGAGAGACCCAGTACTTC. Translation: CASSLGAGEGETQYF.

The V and J genes are TRBV10-3 and TRBJ2-5; no firm D call. The V end was cut by 4 bases, the J end by 1 base, with 10 bases between. The length of the CDR3 is 14 residues. Germline-derived CDR1 and CDR2 are ENHRY and SYGVKD. CDR3 region: CAISARAGQETQYF. DNA of the CDR3: TGTGCCATCAGTGCTAGGGCCGGCCAAGAGACCCAGTACTTC.

The V gene is TRBV29-1, the J gene TRBJ2-3, with D hard to call. Germline assignment: CDR1 SQVTM and CDR2 ANQGSEA. The CDR3 covers 13 residues. V dropped 4 bases and J dropped 0 bases, with 8 bases sitting between them. The CDR3 is CSVGVSSTDTQYF. As DNA, the CDR3 is TGCAGCGTTGGGGTTTCTAGCACAGATACGCAGTATTTT.

The rearrangement uses TRBV5-1 and TRBJ2-1; a possible D gene is TRBD1 (5 bases). CDR1 SGHRS and CDR2 YFSETQ come from the germline V gene. Trimming left V 5 bases short and J 0 bases short, with 9 bases between. CDR3 length equals 14 residues. CDR3 nucleotides: TGCGCCAGCAGGTTGACAGACTCCTACAATGAGCAGTTCTTC. The encoded protein is CASRLTDSYNEQFF.

Comment on this clone: Its ends do not fully match the called genes, so a read error is possible. The chain joins TRBV7-7 to TRBJ2-1; TRBD2 agrees at 14 bases. The CDR3 is 15 residues long. Germline CDR1 reads SSHAT; CDR2 reads FNYEAQ (reference sequence). CDR3 in amino acids: CASSSGLAGGSEQFF. CDR3 in DNA: TGTGCTAGCAGCTCCGGACTAGCGGGAGGCAGTGAGCAGTTCTTC.

This rearrangement joins TRBV5-1 to TRBJ1-1; the D gene is possibly TRBD1 (5 bases). The germline gives CDR1 SGHRS, CDR2 YFSETQ. This CDR3 has 15 amino acids. V lost 4 bases to trimming and J lost 1 base, with 14 bases between them. The CDR3 DNA follows: TGCGCCAGCAGCCCGGGGGACGGGAGGAACACTGAAGCTTTCTTT. This gives the protein CASSPGDGRNTEAFF.

V and J are TRBV18 and TRBJ1-5; D ambiguous. Looked up from germline, CDR1 is KGHSH and CDR2 is LQKENI. The CDR3 contains 14 residues. V lost 6 bases to trimming and J lost 3 bases, with 12 bases between them. The CDR3 sequence is CASSSAGNNQPQHF. In DNA, the CDR3 is TGTGCCAGCTCCTCGGCAGGTAACAATCAGCCCCAGCATTTT.

The chain carries TRBV27 and TRBJ2-1, with D possibly matching TRBD2 (6 bases). The CDR3 is 14 amino acids. V was clipped by 1 base and J by 10 bases, with 14 bases between them. CDR1 and CDR2 from the germline V gene are MNHEY and SMNVEV (reference sequence). As DNA, the CDR3 is TGTGCCAGCAGTTTATACGGGGGACCGTCCGAGCAGTTCTTC. This codes for CASSLYGGPSEQFF.

This clone was recorded only once. This chain joins TRBV18 and TRBJ1-2; D uncertain. V was shortened by 3 bases and J by 4 bases, with 12 bases between the two germline ends. The CDR3 totals 14 residues. CDR1 KGHSH and CDR2 LQKENI come from the germline V gene. CDR3 sequence: CASSPPVDGYGYTF. The CDR3 DNA reads TGTGCCAGCTCACCCCCCGTTGATGGCTATGGCTACACCTTC.

The rearrangement uses TRBV18 and TRBJ1-3; D gene ambiguous. The germline gives CDR1 KGHSH, CDR2 LQKENI. The CDR3 contains 16 residues. Trimming removed 4 bases at V and 2 bases at J, with 15 bases between. CDR3 DNA: TGTGCCAGCTCACAAGGTCTTAGTATCGCTGGAAACACCATATATTTT. It is translated as CASSQGLSIAGNTIYF.